The present T cell receptor beta chain was sequenced within a study of T cell responses to AZD1222 COVID-19 vaccine. Findings and caveats of the study: Spike-specific TCR breadth and depth went up after people got two AZD1222 doses. Unmutated variant regions are reportedly targeted by nearly half of spike-specific TCRs. Regions 160-218 and 743-854 held dominance among vaccine-associated CD4 TCRs, which spanned spike. The donor group comprised mostly white British people and more females; the analysis possibly underestimated clonal diversity.

TCRdb keeps only in-frame clones here, not all; method: immunoSEQ multiplex PCR. This table holds approximately 200,000 clones, roughly 94% found once. Regarding this clone: The antigen is unknown.

The V end was cut by 5 bases, the J end by 2 bases, with 8 bases between. The CDR3 length is 13 residues. Germline lookup yields CDR1 LNHDA and CDR2 SQIVND (reference sequence). V is TRBV19 and J is TRBJ2-3, with D perhaps given as TRBD1 or TRBD2 (5 bases each). Source: peripheral blood, taken 28 days after the second dose of the MenACWY control vaccine. The receptor was isolated from an adult who received the MenACWY meningococcal vaccine as a control. CDR3 nucleotide sequence: TGTGCCAGTAGTCCCGGGACCACAGATACGCAGTATTTT. Its translation: CASSPGTTDTQYF. Full variable domain (missing parts from reference TRBV19 and TRBJ2-3): DGGITQSPKYLFRKEGQNVTLSCEQNLNHDAMYWYRQDPGQGLRLIYYSQIVNDFQKGDIAEGYSVSREKKESFPLTVTSAQKNPTAFYLCASSPGTTDTQYFGPGTRLTVL.